A single sample is the source of the 17 T cell receptor beta chains below, sequenced in a study of cytotoxic CD8 clonotypes in ibrutinib-treated CLL. Sequenced by immunoSEQ multiplex PCR; TCRdb stores in-frame clones only, minus some. The sample yields under 35,000 clones, approximately 71% seen once. This sample comprised PBMCs, obtained after 24 months of ibrutinib treatment. These receptors all stem from a human donor with chronic lymphocytic leukemia.

The chain uses TRBV5-1 and TRBJ1-2; the match to TRBD1 covers 9 bases. The length of the CDR3 is 15 residues. The junction had 2 bases not matched to a gene; V was cut back by 0 bases and J by 2 bases. CDR1 and CDR2 from the germline V gene are SGHRS and YFSETQ. CDR3 bases: TGCGCCAGCAGCTTGGGGGACAGGGTAAACTATGGCTACACCTTC. This codes for CASSLGDRVNYGYTF.

In nucleotides, the CDR3 is TGTGCCAGCAGCGTAGATGGACAGGGAGGGAGAGAAAAACTGTTTTTT. This codes for CASSVDGQGGREKLFF. The J gene is TRBJ1-4, the V gene TRBV9; 8 bases are a match to TRBD1. Germline V CDR1 and CDR2: SGDLS, YYNGEE. Trimming removed 0 bases from V and 8 bases from J; junction bases left unmatched: 9. This CDR3 contains 16 residues. Based on the CDR3 plus reference TRBV9 and TRBJ1-4, the full variable domain is DSGVTQTPKHLITATGQRVTLRCSPRSGDLSVYWYQQSLDQGLQFLIQYYNGEERAKGNILERFSAQQFPDLHSELNLSSLELGDSALYFCASSVDGQGGREKLFFGSGTQLSVL.

CDR3 bases: TGCGCCAGCAGCCAAGAGAGTCGGGGCTATGGCTACACCTTC. Encoded protein: CASSQESRGYGYTF. The chain carries TRBV4-3 and TRBJ1-2; D is unresolved. CDR1 is LGHNA and CDR2 is YSLEER in the germline V gene. V gave up 0 bases and J gave up 4 bases, with 9 bases separating them. This CDR3 contains 14 residues.

The chain carries TRBV30 and TRBJ2-3; possible D gene TRBD2, 7 bases. This CDR3 region has 14 residues. Germline V gives CDR1 GTSNPN, CDR2 SVGIG (reference sequence). The germline V and J ends were trimmed by 3 bases and 0 bases, with 10 bases remaining between them. As DNA, the CDR3 is TGTGCCTGGAGCCGGGGGGCCAGCACAGATACGCAGTATTTT. Amino acids: CAWSRGASTDTQYF.

V usage is TRBV5-1 and J usage is TRBJ2-3; D ambiguous. Trimming took 0 bases from V and 0 from J, leaving 8 bases between them. Germline CDR1 and CDR2: SGHRS and YFSETQ. CDR3 length: 15 amino acids. CDR3 amino acids: CASSLDIFSTDTQYF. Here the CDR3 DNA reads TGCGCCAGCAGCTTGGACATCTTTAGCACAGATACGCAGTATTTT.

This chain links TRBV11-2 with TRBJ2-5; TRBD2 matches at 8 bases. Trimming cost V 5 bases and J 5 bases; bases outside gene matches: 10. CDR1 and CDR2 from the germline V gene are SGHAT and FQNNGV. The CDR3 totals 15 residues. CDR3 region: CASSRLAGGRETQYF. The CDR3 coding sequence is TGTGCCAGCAGCCGACTGGCGGGGGGTCGGGAGACCCAGTACTTC.

The chain has TRBV2 and TRBJ2-1; 9 nucleotides match TRBD2. Losses at the gene ends were 6 bases for V and 0 bases for J; bases not matched to a gene: 21. CDR1 SNHLY and CDR2 FYNNEI come from the germline V gene. CDR3 length equals 21 residues. CDR3 in DNA: TGTGCCAGCAGCGGGGGTTGGGCAGCGGGGGGCCGAACCAGCTCCTACAATGAGCAGTTCTTC. This encodes CASSGGWAAGGRTSSYNEQFF.

By share, this clone ranks as medium-sized (0.01 to 0.1%). V usage is TRBV9 and J usage is TRBJ2-4; tentative D call: TRBD1 (5 bases). The CDR3 runs to 14 residues. Trimming removed 0 bases from V and 2 bases from J, with 6 bases in between. Germline loops: CDR1 SGDLS, CDR2 YYNGEE. The CDR3 loop reads CASSVGQSKNIQYF. The CDR3, as DNA: TGTGCCAGCAGCGTAGGACAGTCCAAAAACATTCAGTACTTC.

The chain joins TRBV11-2 to TRBJ1-2, with TRBD1 as a possible D gene (6 bases). V was clipped by 1 base and J by 4 bases, with 10 bases between them. There are 14 residues in the CDR3. Germline CDR1 SGHAT, CDR2 FQNNGV. The CDR3 loop is CASSLARGGYGYTF. The CDR3 bases are TGTGCCAGCAGCTTAGCCCGAGGGGGCTATGGCTACACCTTC.

The CDR3 DNA sequence: TGTGCCAGTAGTAGGGATGCAACTAATGAAAAACTGTTTTTT. Translation gives CASSRDATNEKLFF. This chain joins TRBV19 and TRBJ1-4, with D hard to call. V was clipped by 4 bases and J by 0 bases, with 6 bases between them. Germline CDR1 and CDR2: LNHDA and SQIVND (reference sequence). The CDR3 covers 14 residues.

The V and J genes are TRBV7-8 and TRBJ1-2; D is uncertain. CDR3 size: 15 residues. V lost 6 bases to trimming and J lost 4 bases, with 18 bases between them. Germline CDR1 SGHVS, CDR2 FQNEAQ. Here the CDR3 reads CASSPALGTGYGYTF. DNA of the CDR3: TGTGCCAGCAGTCCCGCGTTAGGTACTGGCTATGGCTACACCTTC.

The V call is TRBV30, the J call TRBJ2-1, with 9 bases aligning to TRBD2. CDR3 size: 16 residues. With V trimmed by 0 bases and J by 2 bases, 5 bases remained unmatched. Germline CDR1 reads GTSNPN; CDR2 reads SVGIG (reference sequence). The CDR3 DNA is TGTGCCTGGAGTGTAGCTAGACTAGCGGCCTACAATGAGCAGTTCTTC. Its translation: CAWSVARLAAYNEQFF.

The chain couples TRBV11-1 to TRBJ1-1; D remains unclear. CDR3 size: 13 residues. Germline V gene data show CDR1 as SGHAT and CDR2 as FQDESV (reference sequence). The V and J ends lost 5 bases and 0 bases respectively, with 7 bases between them. CDR3 amino acids: CASSPRMNTEAFF. The CDR3 bases are TGTGCCAGCAGCCCCCGGATGAACACTGAAGCTTTCTTT.

The chain links TRBV28 to TRBJ1-2; TRBD1 might be the D (5 bases). CDR3 length: 13 amino acids. V gave up 3 bases and J gave up 8 bases, with 13 bases separating them. CDR1 is MDHEN, CDR2 SYDVKM, per germline. CDR3 bases: TGTGCCAGCAGTTTCCGCCGGGGGGGAGGCTACACCTTC. Its translation: CASSFRRGGGYTF.

The chain has TRBV11-2 and TRBJ2-7; D is unresolved. The CDR3 loop spans 10 amino acids. Per the germline V gene, CDR1 is SGHAT and CDR2 is FQNNGV. V was shortened by 6 bases and J by 5 bases, with 5 bases between the two germline ends. DNA of the CDR3: TGTGCCAGCAGAAAGAACGAGCAGTACTTC. It is translated as CASRKNEQYF.

This chain joins TRBV12-5 and TRBJ2-2; TRBD2 matches at 11 bases. CDR1 and CDR2 from the germline V gene are LGHNT and FRNRAP. J lost 5 bases, V lost 7 bases, and 3 bases had no gene match. The CDR3 loop spans 14 amino acids. CDR3 loop: CASARLAGTGELFF. CDR3 DNA: TGTGCTAGTGCCCGACTAGCGGGGACCGGGGAGCTGTTTTTT.

This clone was seen a handful of times. The rearrangement joins TRBV7-2 to TRBJ1-1, with D perhaps TRBD1 (6 bases). Germline CDR1 and CDR2: SGHTA and FQGNSA. This CDR3 contains 14 residues. V was cut by 5 bases and J by 4 bases, with 14 bases left in between. The CDR3 DNA reads as TGTGCCAGCAGCGCGTTAGGGGGGCGCACTGAAGCTTTCTTT. This gives the protein CASSALGGRTEAFF.